This T cell receptor beta chain came from a study of tumor and adjacent non-tumor tissue in lung cancer. Study context: About 4.17 million productive TCRbeta reads were obtained per sample on average. Study-wide results and limits: Normal lung showed higher cumulative top 100 clone frequency than tumor. TCR diversity was significantly greater in tumor than normal lung tissue.

No cell sorting was done before RNA was extracted from the tissue. More than 3 cm separated this lung sample from the edge of the tumor. The CDR3 is 16 amino acids. Germline V lookup: CDR1 SGHNT, CDR2 YENEEA. V was cut by 2 bases and J by 1 base, with 13 bases left in between. A word on this clonotype: Its antigen is not identified.

Three rounds of nested PCR, following a modified ARM-PCR protocol, produced the TCRbeta library. Each CDR3 protein is one row after TCRdb ran MiXCR on the multiplex PCR reads. The sample records more than 85,000 distinct CDR3 sequences, about 65% being singletons. The chain joins TRBV11-3 to TRBJ2-3; D gene unclear. This sequence was found in a man aged 55-75 years with non-small cell lung cancer. The material sequenced was distant non-tumor lung tissue. In DNA form, the CDR3 reads TGTGCCAGCAGCTTAAACACTGGGATTGGCACAGATACGCAGTATTTT. Translation: CASSLNTGIGTDTQYF.